This T cell receptor beta chain is from a study of cytomegalovirus exposure and HLA in healthy donors. Study results and limitations: Using the classifier, cytomegalovirus status was reportedly diagnosed with high specificity and sensitivity. There were three CMV-associated chains whose specificity for CMV antigens was confirmed in vitro. Most TCR sequences were seen very rarely across donors, but some public TCRs occurred in many.

The V gene end was trimmed by 8 bases and the J gene end by 6 bases; junction bases not matched to a gene: 5. CDR3 length: 13 residues. Germline CDR1 and CDR2: SNHLY and FYNNEI. As for this clone: Its antigen is currently unknown.

Using immunoSEQ multiplex PCR, the repertoire was profiled, and TCRdb retains in-frame clones only, with some absent. The data contain a few hundred thousand clones, roughly 84% of them singletons. This sequence was found in a young man in good health and CMV-seropositive. Sequencing was done on a sample of PBMCs. This chain connects TRBV2 to TRBJ2-2; 8 bases are shared with TRBD1. CDR3 DNA: TGTGCCAGCCAGGGGGCGAGAGCCGGGGAGCTGTTTTTT. Translating gives CASQGARAGELFF.